What follows are 20 T cell receptor beta chains derived from one specimen sequenced in a study of T cells expressing NK-cell markers (dated by TCRdb to the early 2020s). Library preparation employed 5' RACE. TCRdb records Illumina HiSeq 2000 as the sequencer. Reads reprocessed by TCRdb are summarized as one entry per CDR3 protein sequence, and DNA is absent. This sample's table carries around 100,000 distinct CDR3 sequences. The ten most abundant clones make up roughly 18% of the sample. The sequencing sample was made of blood T cells: a sorted CD56 or NKG2C T cell subset, CD4+ or CD8+ T cells, or bulk PBMC T cells (not recorded which). The receptors were gathered from a woman between 18 and 70 years old in good health.

The rearrangement joins TRBV4-3 to TRBJ2-1; with no DNA, the TCRdb D assignment of TRBD2 cannot be verified. CDR1 LGHNA and CDR2 YSLEER come from the germline V gene. CDR3 length equals 15 residues. This CDR3 is CASSQGSGGLNEQFF.

The V gene is TRBV28, the J gene TRBJ2-1. The CDR3 is 14 amino acids. CDR1 and CDR2 from the germline V gene are MDHEN and SYDVKM. CDR3 sequence: CASSVGSGYNEQFF. The complete variable domain, with remaining parts taken from reference TRBV28 and TRBJ2-1, reads DVKVTQSSRYLVKRTGEKVFLECVQDMDHENMFWYRQDPGLGLRLIYFSYDVKMKEKGDIPEGYSVSREKKERFSLILESASTNQTSMYLCASSVGSGYNEQFFGPGTRLTVL.

The chain carries TRBV19 and TRBJ2-1; TCRdb names TRBD1, which stays unverified in the absence of DNA. This CDR3 region has 14 residues. Germline CDR1 and CDR2: LNHDA and SQIVND (reference sequence). CDR3 amino acids: CASSMQGGYNEQFF. The variable domain in full, with the rest retrieved from reference TRBV19 and TRBJ2-1, is DGGITQSPKYLFRKEGQNVTLSCEQNLNHDAMYWYRQDPGQGLRLIYYSQIVNDFQKGDIAEGYSVSREKKESFPLTVTSAQKNPTAFYLCASSMQGGYNEQFFGPGTRLTVL.

The J gene is TRBJ1-5, the V gene TRBV20-1; TCRdb indicates TRBD1, and absent DNA this call remains unverified. Per the germline V gene, CDR1 is DFQATT and CDR2 is SNEGSKA (reference sequence). The CDR3 has 12 amino acids. CDR3 in amino acids: CSAETGDQPQHF.

The J gene is TRBJ1-1, the V gene TRBV6-5. The CDR3 extends over 15 amino acids. The germline V gene encodes CDR1 MNHEY and CDR2 SVGAGI. The CDR3 here is CASSYSHRGGTEAFF.

This sequence joins TRBV6-5 and TRBJ1-4. The CDR3 runs 16 residues. CDR1 and CDR2 from the germline V gene are MNHEY and SVGAGI. The CDR3 sequence is CASSYEVFATNEKLFF.

The chain links TRBV29-1 to TRBJ2-2; TCRdb's D gene call, TRBD1, goes unchecked for lack of DNA. The CDR3 loop spans 12 amino acids. CDR1 and CDR2 (germline): SQVTM, ANQGSEA. Here the CDR3 reads CSGTGMNGELFF.

This CDR3 reads CASSANRGYNEQYF. J is TRBJ2-7 and V is TRBV5-1; TCRdb's D call of TRBD1 is untestable without DNA. Germline assignment: CDR1 SGHRS and CDR2 YFSETQ. This CDR3 spans 14 amino acids.

This chain links TRBV7-8 with TRBJ2-1; there is no DNA to check the TCRdb D call of TRBD2. There are 11 residues in the CDR3. Germline CDR1 reads SGHVS; CDR2 reads FQNEAQ. This chain's CDR3 is CASRLGDEQFF.

V and J are TRBV12-3 or TRBV12-4 and TRBJ1-1. The CDR3 is 13 residues long. CDR3 region: CASSWGYDTEAFF.

This chain uses TRBV4-2 with TRBJ2-5; the TCRdb call, TRBD2, lacks DNA for checking. Germline loops: CDR1 LGHNA, CDR2 YNFKEQ. CDR3 length: 16 amino acids. The CDR3 loop is CASSQGGTSGRETQYF.

The chain is built from TRBV28 and TRBJ2-3; the D call of TRBD1 rests on TCRdb alone, since no DNA is present to check it. This CDR3 has 14 residues. Germline V gives CDR1 MDHEN, CDR2 SYDVKM. CDR3 protein: CASSYSQGLHTQYF.

The V and J genes are TRBV7-3 and TRBJ2-5; TCRdb reports TRBD2, a call that lacks DNA to check it against. The CDR3 loop spans 15 amino acids. Germline CDR1 SGHTA, CDR2 FQGTGA. This chain's CDR3 is CASSTSGGAEETQYF.

J is TRBJ2-7 and V is TRBV4-3. The germline CDR1 and CDR2 sequences are LGHNA and YSLEER. The CDR3 sequence is 14 residues long. The CDR3 spells CASSQDQGPYEQYF.

V is TRBV27 and J is TRBJ2-5. Looked up from germline, CDR1 is MNHEY and CDR2 is SMNVEV (reference sequence). The length of the CDR3 is 14 residues. The CDR3 spells CASSWIAALETQYF.

V usage is TRBV11-2 and J usage is TRBJ2-3; TCRdb reports TRBD2, a call that lacks DNA to check it against. Germline-derived CDR1 and CDR2 are SGHAT and FQNNGV. The CDR3 runs to 19 residues. This CDR3 is CASSPTILLAGFSTDTQYF.

The chain employs TRBV4-3 and TRBJ1-1; TCRdb gives TRBD1 as the D gene, but with no DNA this cannot be confirmed. This CDR3 comprises 15 residues. The germline V gene encodes CDR1 LGHNA and CDR2 YSLEER. The CDR3 protein is CASSQVQGVNTEAFF.

The V and J genes are TRBV19 and TRBJ2-1; TCRdb lists TRBD1, though no DNA is available to test this call. The germline gives CDR1 LNHDA, CDR2 SQIVND (reference sequence). This CDR3 is 11 amino acids long. The CDR3 sequence is CASSIGAEQFF. Full variable domain (outside the CDR3, taken from reference TRBV19 and TRBJ2-1): DGGITQSPKYLFRKEGQNVTLSCEQNLNHDAMYWYRQDPGQGLRLIYYSQIVNDFQKGDIAEGYSVSREKKESFPLTVTSAQKNPTAFYLCASSIGAEQFFGPGTRLTVL.

The chain couples TRBV20-1 to TRBJ2-5; TCRdb names TRBD1, which stays unverified in the absence of DNA. CDR3 size: 16 residues. CDR1 and CDR2 from the germline V gene are DFQATT and SNEGSKA (reference sequence). CDR3 protein: CSARDLMGAGQETQYF.

The rearrangement links TRBV7-8 to TRBJ1-1. The CDR3 is 15 amino acids. CDR1 and CDR2 (germline): SGHVS, FQNEAQ. The CDR3 is CASSLTVAGNTEAFF. Supplemented by reference TRBV7-8 and TRBJ1-1, the full variable domain reads GAGVSQSPRYKVAKRGQDVALRCDPISGHVSLFWYQQALGQGPEFLTYFQNEAQLDKSGLPSDRFFAERPEGSVSTLKIQRTQQEDSAVYLCASSLTVAGNTEAFFGQGTRLTVV.